The 28 T cell receptor beta chains given below trace back to one sample, sequenced in a study of human T cells and chemical hapten exposure. The time point: patch test 1, 2 weeks after DPC sensitization. The treatment denotes: therapeutic diphenylcyclopropenone sensitization with weekly scalp DPC. TCRdb reprocessed the RACE reads via MiXCR and lists one record per CDR3 protein. Of over 85,000 distinct CDR3 sequences in the sample, under 15% were seen once. The sequences come from whole blood, collected in connection with sensitization to the hapten diphenylcyclopropenone (DPC). The receptors come from a woman between 40 and 55 years old with alopecia areata. Some clones in this sample may be carry-over from other donors' samples.

This clonotype was recorded many times. This rearrangement joins TRBV18 to TRBJ2-3; D gene ambiguous. The V gene's germline CDR1 is KGHSH and CDR2 LQKENI. CDR3 length: 15 residues. V dropped 0 bases and J dropped 6 bases, with 13 bases sitting between them. For the CDR3, the DNA is TGTGCCAGCTCACCACCAACACGGGTCGGGGATACGCAGTATTTT. Translating gives CASSPPTRVGDTQYF.

The chain couples TRBV27 to TRBJ2-7, with TRBD2 matching 8 bases. CDR1 MNHEY and CDR2 SMNVEV come from the germline V gene (reference sequence). With 5 bases clipped from V and 2 bases from J, the junction kept 14 bases outside the gene matches. The CDR3 consists of 17 residues. The CDR3: CASSPRGGQRSPYEQYF. The CDR3 DNA reads TGTGCCAGCAGTCCCCGGGGGGGCCAGAGGTCACCCTACGAGCAGTACTTC.

This clonotype was counted only a few times. The rearrangement joins TRBV7-2 to TRBJ2-7, with a possible D match to TRBD1 (5 bases). CDR3 size: 15 residues. The germline V and J ends were trimmed by 1 base and 2 bases, with 12 bases remaining between them. Germline V gives CDR1 SGHTA, CDR2 FQGNSA. The CDR3 DNA reads as TGTGCCAGCAGCTTAGGGCTGGGGCCGGCCTACGAGCAGTACTTC. This encodes CASSLGLGPAYEQYF.

This chain uses TRBV5-5 with TRBJ1-5; possibly TRBD1 for D (6 bases). The germline V gene has CDR1 SGHKS and CDR2 YYEKEE (reference sequence). The V gene lost 3 bases and the J gene lost 0 bases, with 22 bases spanning the gap. This CDR3 region has 19 residues. As DNA, the CDR3 is TGTGCCAGCAGCTGGCTGGGGGACACCACCCTACCTAGCAATCAGCCCCAGCATTTT. This codes for CASSWLGDTTLPSNQPQHF.

This clonotype was observed a few times. The rearrangement uses TRBV12-3 or TRBV12-4 and TRBJ2-1; TRBD1 matches at 8 bases. V lost 6 bases, J lost 2 bases, and 3 bases stayed unmatched. CDR3 length: 14 residues. The CDR3 is CASRPTGAYNEQFF. Written as DNA, the CDR3 is TGTGCCAGCAGACCGACAGGGGCCTACAATGAGCAGTTCTTC.

This clonotype has just a few counts. The rearrangement joins TRBV12-3 or TRBV12-4 to TRBJ2-7, with 8 bases fitting TRBD2. CDR3 size: 15 residues. V dropped 4 bases and J dropped 6; count of bases not matched to a gene: 11. CDR3 DNA sequence: TGTGCCAGCAGTTCGACCGGGACTAGTTACGCCGAGCAGTACTTC. Amino acid sequence: CASSSTGTSYAEQYF.

The chain couples TRBV27 to TRBJ1-2; 8 positions match TRBD1. The germline V gene has CDR1 MNHEY and CDR2 SMNVEV (reference sequence). The CDR3 runs 14 residues. Trimming cost V 6 bases and J 8 bases; bases outside gene matches: 11. The CDR3 DNA reads TGTGCCAGCAGCCTAGCCGGGACAGGTAACGGCTACACCTTC. This codes for CASSLAGTGNGYTF.

The J gene is TRBJ2-3, the V gene TRBV28; the match to TRBD2 covers 7 bases. This CDR3 contains 16 residues. Germline V lookup: CDR1 MDHEN, CDR2 SYDVKM. The J segment lost 0 bases and the V segment lost 3 bases, leaving 6 bases of the junction unmatched. The CDR3 region has the DNA TGTGCCAGCAGTTTCTTAGCGGGCCCTAGCACAGATACGCAGTATTTT. It encodes CASSFLAGPSTDTQYF.

The sample holds a few counts of this clonotype. This chain links TRBV2 with TRBJ2-7, with D unresolved. V lost 6 bases, J lost 5 bases, and 5 bases lay in between. The CDR3 contains 10 residues. The germline CDR1 and CDR2 sequences are SNHLY and FYNNEI. The CDR3: CASSRDEQYF. CDR3 DNA: TGTGCCAGCAGCCGGGACGAGCAGTACTTC.

The sample holds many counts of this clonotype. The chain combines TRBV20-1 with TRBJ2-3; D might be TRBD1 or TRBD2, each matching 6 bases. The V gene lost 3 bases and the J gene lost 3 bases, with 13 bases spanning the gap. This CDR3 contains 14 residues. Germline CDR1 and CDR2: DFQATT and SNEGSKA (reference sequence). The CDR3: CSASPGARTDTQYF. The CDR3 DNA reads as TGCAGTGCTAGCCCGGGGGCGAGGACAGATACGCAGTATTTT.

This clonotype was seen more than once but under ten times. The chain uses TRBV5-1 and TRBJ2-1; no clear D. V was pared by 1 base and J by 4 bases, with 6 bases between. Germline V gene sequence: CDR1 SGHRS, CDR2 YFSETQ. This CDR3 contains 13 residues. The CDR3 loop reads CASSLSEYNEQFF. The DNA for the CDR3 is TGCGCCAGCAGCTTGTCCGAGTACAATGAGCAGTTCTTC.

This clonotype was counted only a few times. Here the CDR3 DNA reads TGTGCCAGCAGCTTGGCAGAGGTCTATGGCTACACCTTC. Translated: CASSLAEVYGYTF. The J gene is TRBJ1-2, the V gene TRBV11-2, with D uncertain. Looked up from germline, CDR1 is SGHAT and CDR2 is FQNNGV. V lost 3 bases and J lost 4, with 9 bases in between. CDR3 length: 13 residues.

This clonotype appeared a few times. This chain links TRBV18 with TRBJ1-1; perhaps TRBD1 as D (5 bases). Germline CDR1 reads KGHSH; CDR2 reads LQKENI. Between the trimmed V and J ends, which lost 3 bases and 5 bases, there was a span of 10 bases. CDR3 length: 13 residues. The CDR3 sequence: CASSPVGLTEAFF. CDR3 sequence (DNA): TGTGCCAGCTCACCCGTGGGGCTAACTGAAGCTTTCTTT.

This chain links TRBV18 with TRBJ1-1; no definite D call. CDR3 length: 14 amino acids. Germline V lookup: CDR1 KGHSH, CDR2 LQKENI. The V end lost 5 bases, the J end lost 1 base, and 11 bases lay between the germline ends. CDR3 sequence (DNA): TGTGCCAGCTCAAAGGGCACAGAGAACACTGAAGCTTTCTTT. The encoded protein is CASSKGTENTEAFF.

This clonotype was found many times. The rearrangement joins TRBV11-2 to TRBJ2-4; D not resolved. Trimming took off 0 bases at V and 3 bases at J, with 9 bases between the two ends. CDR3 length: 15 residues. CDR1 SGHAT and CDR2 FQNNGV come from the germline V gene. The chain's CDR3 is CASSLEGLVKNIQYF. CDR3 DNA: TGTGCCAGCAGCTTAGAGGGTTTGGTCAAAAACATTCAGTACTTC. Full variable domain (remainder filled in from reference TRBV11-2 and TRBJ2-4): EAGVAQSPRYKIIEKRQSVAFWCNPISGHATLYWYQQILGQGPKLLIQFQNNGVVDDSQLPKDRFSAERLKGVDSTLKIQPAKLEDSAVYLCASSLEGLVKNIQYFGAGTRLSVL.

The chain is built from TRBV20-1 and TRBJ2-7; 7 bases map to TRBD1. This CDR3 is 15 amino acids long. With 5 bases clipped from V and 3 bases from J, the junction kept 13 bases outside the gene matches. Looked up from germline, CDR1 is DFQATT and CDR2 is SNEGSKA (reference sequence). The CDR3 region is CSARTEGARRYEQYF. The CDR3 coding sequence is TGCAGTGCTCGAACAGAGGGGGCGCGTCGCTACGAGCAGTACTTC.

The CDR3 loop is CASSPESGLSSYEQYF. DNA for the CDR3: TGCGCCAGCAGCCCAGAGTCAGGACTTAGCTCCTACGAGCAGTACTTC. The genes are TRBV5-1 and TRBJ2-7; maybe TRBD2 (5 bases). The CDR3 has 16 residues. CDR1 is SGHRS, CDR2 YFSETQ, per germline. The V gene lost 4 bases and the J gene lost 0 bases, with 17 bases spanning the gap.

The V call is TRBV28, the J call TRBJ1-2; 7 positions agree with TRBD1. The CDR3 loop spans 16 amino acids. Germline V gene sequence: CDR1 MDHEN, CDR2 SYDVKM. The J segment lost 5 bases and the V segment lost 5 bases, leaving 14 bases of the junction unmatched. The CDR3 loop reads CASSIPGQPQPYGYTF. Here the CDR3 DNA reads TGTGCCAGCAGTATCCCGGGACAGCCTCAACCGTATGGCTACACCTTC.

This clonotype has more than one count but fewer than ten. The V and J genes are TRBV20-1 and TRBJ2-5, with TRBD2 matching 7 bases. After removal of 5 bases from V and 7 bases from J, the junction contained 7 bases not matched to a gene. The germline V gene has CDR1 DFQATT and CDR2 SNEGSKA (reference sequence). The CDR3 is 12 amino acids. This CDR3 reads CSAESRGVTQYF. The DNA for the CDR3 is TGCAGTGCTGAGTCCCGGGGGGTGACCCAGTACTTC.

This clonotype was detected ten times or more. This rearrangement joins TRBV18 to TRBJ2-7, with 9 bases lining up with TRBD1. The CDR3 is 12 amino acids. With 2 bases clipped from V and 9 bases from J, the junction kept 2 bases outside the gene matches. Looked up from germline, CDR1 is KGHSH and CDR2 is LQKENI. CDR3 region: CASSPEGQGQYF. Written as DNA, the CDR3 is TGTGCCAGCTCACCAGAGGGACAGGGGCAGTACTTC.

This rearrangement joins TRBV12-3 or TRBV12-4 to TRBJ2-2, with D tentatively TRBD1 (6 bases). With 0 bases removed from V and 5 bases from J, the gap between germline ends came to 10 bases. The CDR3 covers 15 residues. The CDR3, as DNA: TGTGCCAGCAGTTTAGCGGGGGCAGGGACCGGGGAGCTGTTTTTT. Translated, it gives CASSLAGAGTGELFF.

CDR3 in DNA: TGCGCCAGCAGCTTGGACCCGACAGGGTTGACTGAAGCTTTCTTT. Protein product: CASSLDPTGLTEAFF. V is TRBV5-1 and J is TRBJ1-1, with 7 bases matching TRBD1. CDR3 size: 15 residues. V shed 0 bases and J 5 bases; nucleotides not matched to a gene: 7. Germline CDR1 reads SGHRS; CDR2 reads YFSETQ.

The chain recombines TRBV28 with TRBJ2-5, with D perhaps TRBD2 (6 bases). The V end lost 5 bases, the J end lost 5 bases, and 9 bases lay between the germline ends. Germline V lookup: CDR1 MDHEN, CDR2 SYDVKM. The CDR3 loop spans 12 amino acids. CDR3 sequence: CASSRGIETQYF. CDR3 nucleotide sequence: TGTGCCAGCAGTCGGGGGATCGAGACCCAGTACTTC.

This clonotype was seen ten or more times. The CDR3 sequence: CASRRGQGAPPEAFF. DNA of the CDR3: TGTGCCAGCAGACGGGGACAGGGGGCGCCTCCTGAAGCTTTCTTT. The V and J genes are TRBV7-8 and TRBJ1-1; 12 positions match TRBD1. CDR3 length: 15 residues. J lost 6 bases, V lost 6 bases, and 8 bases had no gene match. Germline V gene data show CDR1 as SGHVS and CDR2 as FQNEAQ.

The chain carries TRBV28 and TRBJ2-5; D call uncertain. In germline, CDR1 is MDHEN, CDR2 SYDVKM. Trimming removed 6 bases at V and 0 bases at J, with 20 bases between. The CDR3 has 17 amino acids. DNA of the CDR3: TGTGCCAGCAGCCGACGGCCGGCTGGGCCATACCAAGAGACCCAGTACTTC. Its translation: CASSRRPAGPYQETQYF.

The rearrangement uses TRBV5-1 and TRBJ2-1; 11 bases map to TRBD2. The CDR3 is 15 residues long. CDR1 and CDR2 (germline): SGHRS, YFSETQ. V gave up 4 bases and J gave up 1 base; unmatched junction bases: 1. The DNA for the CDR3 is TGCGCCAGCAGCGGGACTAGCGGTTCCTACAATGAGCAGTTCTTC. Its protein is CASSGTSGSYNEQFF.

This clonotype was recorded many times. The rearrangement links TRBV27 to TRBJ2-7; maybe TRBD2 (5 bases). Trimming pared 6 bases from V and 0 bases from J, leaving 12 bases between. The germline V gene encodes CDR1 MNHEY and CDR2 SMNVEV (reference sequence). The CDR3 extends over 14 amino acids. The DNA for the CDR3 is TGTGCCAGCAGCCAGACCGGGAACTCCTACGAGCAGTACTTC. Translating it yields CASSQTGNSYEQYF.

V gene TRBV20-1 combines with J gene TRBJ2-7; maybe TRBD2 (5 bases). The CDR3 has 15 residues. The germline V gene has CDR1 DFQATT and CDR2 SNEGSKA (reference sequence). Trimming took 0 bases from V and 3 from J, leaving 15 bases between them. CDR3 bases: TGCAGTGCTAGAGATCTGTTCCGGGAAAACTACGAGCAGTACTTC. Translating it yields CSARDLFRENYEQYF.